These 5 T cell receptor beta chains share one sample of origin, sequenced in a study of OX40 agonist ivuxolimab in advanced cancers. Data came from immunoSEQ multiplex PCR; TCRdb stores just in-frame clones and leaves some out. The table shows about 63,000 clones, with 80% to 90% occurring only once. The sequencing here drew on CD4+ or CD8+ T cells sorted from blood, taken in a trial of the OX40 agonist ivuxolimab. Receptors originate from an adult with an advanced solid tumor such as melanoma, head and neck, liver or kidney cancer.

The chain links TRBV10-2 to TRBJ1-6, with D unclear. V was clipped by 0 bases and J by 9 bases, with 15 bases between them. This CDR3 has 16 residues. Germline V lookup: CDR1 WSHSY, CDR2 SAAADI. The CDR3 sequence: CASSESKEAPGSPLHF. In DNA, the CDR3 is TGCGCCAGCAGTGAGTCGAAGGAAGCGCCAGGTTCACCCCTCCACTTT.

This clone was counted between two and nine times. V gene TRBV5-6 combines with J gene TRBJ2-1; D is unclear. The V gene lost 4 bases and the J gene lost 9 bases, with 11 bases spanning the gap. This CDR3 is 12 amino acids long. Germline lookup yields CDR1 SGHDT and CDR2 YYEEEE. CDR3 sequence reads: CASSPILGEQFF. The CDR3 DNA follows: TGTGCCAGCAGCCCGATCTTGGGTGAGCAGTTCTTC.

The chain recombines TRBV2 with TRBJ2-3; TRBD2 agrees at 8 bases. Germline-derived CDR1 and CDR2 are SNHLY and FYNNEI. Germline trimming cut 6 bases from V and 0 bases from J; bases unmatched to any gene: 8. This CDR3 comprises 16 residues. The CDR3, as DNA: TGTGCCAGCAGCTCCTTAAGCGGGGGTAGCACAGATACGCAGTATTTT. Amino acids: CASSSLSGGSTDTQYF.

This clone is termed medium-sized. The chain combines TRBV5-4 with TRBJ2-7; 8 bases are a match to TRBD1. The CDR3 contains 15 residues. CDR1 and CDR2 from the germline V gene are SGHNT and YYREEE (reference sequence). V lost 4 bases, J lost 0 bases, and 6 bases stayed unmatched. CDR3 amino acids: CASSGWTGSSYEQYF. The CDR3 nucleotides read TGTGCCAGCAGCGGATGGACAGGGAGCTCCTACGAGCAGTACTTC.

This clone was seen more than once but under ten times. The chain carries TRBV19 and TRBJ1-2; D is possibly TRBD1 (5 bases). Trimming removed 4 bases at V and 9 bases at J, with 18 bases between. This CDR3 has 14 amino acids. Germline values: CDR1 LNHDA, CDR2 SQIVND (reference sequence). CDR3 region: CASSSRDFLWSYTF. As DNA, the CDR3 is TGTGCCAGTAGTAGCCGGGACTTTCTTTGGAGCTACACCTTC.